Each of the 21 T cell receptor beta chains below was sequenced from the same sample in a study of cytomegalovirus exposure and HLA in healthy donors. PCR involved 60 Vbeta and 13 Jbeta primers. The assay was immunoSEQ multiplex PCR, and TCRdb's table has in-frame clones only and misses some. The sample contains approximately 140,000 clones, around 72% of which appear only once. Material for sequencing was PBMCs. The receptors here all came from a woman aged 40 to 49 in good health and CMV-seronegative.

The V gene is TRBV5-1, the J gene TRBJ1-1; the match to TRBD1 covers 8 bases. The germline gives CDR1 SGHRS, CDR2 YFSETQ. The CDR3 length is 15 residues. The J segment lost 3 bases and the V segment lost 4 bases, leaving 8 bases of the junction unmatched. CDR3 coding DNA: TGCGCCAGCAGCATAACCGGGACAGGCTACACTGAAGCTTTCTTT. Translation: CASSITGTGYTEAFF.

This clone was observed a few times. The CDR3 bases are TGTGCCAGCAGGCCGGGGGACAGGGTATTGGATCAGCCCCAGCATTTT. It codes for CASRPGDRVLDQPQHF. This chain connects TRBV6-6 to TRBJ1-5, with 9 bases fitting TRBD1. The CDR3 is 16 residues long. CDR1 is MNHNY and CDR2 is SVGAGI in the germline V gene (reference sequence). The J segment lost 5 bases and the V segment lost 6 bases, leaving 11 bases of the junction unmatched.

This clone was seen a handful of times. CDR3 nucleotides: TGTGCCAGCACCAAGATACCGACAGGGTCACGGGGCTACACCTTC. It is translated as CASTKIPTGSRGYTF. This sequence joins TRBV6-5 and TRBJ1-2, with 7 bases aligning to TRBD1. Germline-derived CDR1 and CDR2 are MNHEY and SVGAGI. The CDR3 length is 15 residues. V was clipped by 7 bases and J by 8 bases; unmatched bases: 16.

The rearrangement uses TRBV5-1 and TRBJ1-1; unclear D gene. The germline CDR1 and CDR2 sequences are SGHRS and YFSETQ. Trimming cost V 4 bases and J 0 bases, with 10 bases left between them. This CDR3 spans 14 amino acids. The CDR3 DNA follows: TGCGCCAGCAGCACCGGGAATATGAACACTGAAGCTTTCTTT. Translation: CASSTGNMNTEAFF.

This chain joins TRBV29-1 and TRBJ1-4; no firm D call. V lost 4 bases to trimming and J lost 4 bases, with 7 bases between them. The CDR3 extends over 12 amino acids. In germline, CDR1 is SQVTM, CDR2 ANQGSEA. The CDR3 DNA sequence: TGCAGCGTTGCGGAGCTTAATGAAAAACTGTTTTTT. Its translation is CSVAELNEKLFF.

The CDR3 DNA sequence: TGTGCCAGCAGCCTCGACGGGGGTTATGGTACCTATGGCTACACCTTC. Translated: CASSLDGGYGTYGYTF. The chain recombines TRBV9 with TRBJ1-2; the D gene is possibly TRBD1 (5 bases). The CDR3 totals 16 residues. Germline V gene sequence: CDR1 SGDLS, CDR2 YYNGEE. V lost 4 bases and J lost 4, with 20 bases in between. Supplemented by reference TRBV9 and TRBJ1-2, the full variable domain reads DSGVTQTPKHLITATGQRVTLRCSPRSGDLSVYWYQQSLDQGLQFLIQYYNGEERAKGNILERFSAQQFPDLHSELNLSSLELGDSALYFCASSLDGGYGTYGYTFGSGTRLTVV.

This chain joins TRBV6-5 and TRBJ1-2; D is perhaps TRBD1 (5 bases). CDR1 MNHEY and CDR2 SVGAGI come from the germline V gene. The CDR3 loop spans 15 amino acids. CDR3 in amino acids: CATQSATGGNYGYTF. CDR3 in DNA: TGTGCGACCCAATCCGCGACGGGGGGGAACTATGGCTACACCTTC.

The V gene is TRBV19, the J gene TRBJ2-5, with D hard to call. The CDR3 spans 15 residues. Deletions cut 3 bases from V and 0 bases from J, with 11 bases between. The germline V gene encodes CDR1 LNHDA and CDR2 SQIVND (reference sequence). The CDR3 DNA is TGTGCCAGTAGTATCTCAGTTGGGCACCAAGAGACCCAGTACTTC. Its protein product is CASSISVGHQETQYF.

The V and J genes are TRBV19 and TRBJ1-4; D not certain. CDR3 size: 16 residues. Trimming stripped 9 bases from V and 0 bases from J, with 17 bases between. CDR1 and CDR2 (germline): LNHDA, SQIVND (reference sequence). As DNA, the CDR3 is TGTGCCAGCCGGCTAGGCCAGATTGCAACTAATGAAAAACTGTTTTTT. Residues: CASRLGQIATNEKLFF.

The J gene is TRBJ2-1, the V gene TRBV29-1, with 9 nucleotides matching TRBD1. Germline CDR1 SQVTM, CDR2 ANQGSEA. The CDR3 totals 14 residues. Trimming cost V 7 bases and J 5 bases; bases outside gene matches: 9. The CDR3 loop reads CSDPDRGYDNEQFF. The DNA for the CDR3 is TGCAGCGACCCCGACAGGGGGTACGACAATGAGCAGTTCTTC.

The chain recombines TRBV4-1 with TRBJ1-1; TRBD1 aligns across 10 bases. The V gene's germline CDR1 is MGHRA and CDR2 YSYEKL. Germline trimming cut 0 bases from V and 0 bases from J; bases unmatched to any gene: 10. This CDR3 has 19 amino acids. The CDR3 DNA reads TGCGCCAGCAGCCAAGATCGTGGGACAGGGGATACATTGAACACTGAAGCTTTCTTT. Its protein product is CASSQDRGTGDTLNTEAFF.

The chain joins TRBV11-3 to TRBJ2-5; 8 bases align to TRBD1. Germline CDR1 reads SGHNT; CDR2 reads YENEEA. The CDR3 runs to 13 residues. V lost 5 bases, J lost 9 bases, and 8 bases stayed unmatched. The DNA for the CDR3 is TGTGCCAGCAGCCCCGGACAGGGAGCGTCCCAGTACTTC. As protein: CASSPGQGASQYF.

The chain carries TRBV7-9 and TRBJ2-5, with 10 bases lining up with TRBD1. Germline CDR1 is SEHNR and CDR2 is FQNEAQ (reference sequence). This CDR3 has 15 residues. The trim removed 0 bases at V and 5 bases at J, leaving 3 bases unmatched. CDR3 coding DNA: TGTGCCAGCAGCTTAGCCGGGACAGGGGATGAGACCCAGTACTTC. Its protein product is CASSLAGTGDETQYF.

The sample holds one count of this clone. The V gene is TRBV7-9, the J gene TRBJ2-3; the D is unclear. Germline CDR1 SEHNR, CDR2 FQNEAQ (reference sequence). The CDR3 consists of 10 residues. This chain's CDR3 is CAAAGDTQYF. The CDR3 DNA reads as TGTGCAGCCGCCGGAGATACGCAGTATTTT.

The CDR3 is CASSRRRGAGNEQFF. Written as DNA, the CDR3 is TGTGCCAGCAGCCGACGGCGGGGGGCGGGGAATGAGCAGTTCTTC. The chain has TRBV7-2 and TRBJ2-1, with 8 positions matching TRBD2. The trim removed 5 bases at V and 7 bases at J, leaving 10 bases unmatched. Germline V gene sequence: CDR1 SGHTA, CDR2 FQGNSA. CDR3 length: 15 amino acids.

This chain links TRBV13 with TRBJ1-2; D gene ambiguous. This CDR3 comprises 16 residues. In germline, CDR1 is PRHDT, CDR2 FYEKMQ (reference sequence). V lost 2 bases, J lost 0 bases, and 13 bases lay in between. CDR3 sequence (DNA): TGTGCCAGCAGCTTATCCGGAGATGGCGCTAACTATGGCTACACCTTC. Protein sequence: CASSLSGDGANYGYTF.

The CDR3 spells CATSLTGQNEKLFF. In DNA form, the CDR3 reads TGTGCCACCAGTCTTACAGGGCAGAATGAAAAACTGTTTTTT. The chain uses TRBV15 and TRBJ1-4, with a possible D match to TRBD1 (6 bases). Per the germline V gene, CDR1 is LNHNV and CDR2 is YYDKDF (reference sequence). The V end was cut by 6 bases, the J end by 5 bases, with 13 bases between. This CDR3 is 14 amino acids long.

J is TRBJ2-7 and V is TRBV18; a weak D match, TRBD2 (5 bases). Germline CDR1 is KGHSH and CDR2 is LQKENI. Trimming shortened V by 5 bases and J by 1 base, and 12 bases separated the two germline ends. The CDR3 runs to 14 residues. DNA of the CDR3: TGTGCCAGCTCATCTACGGGGTCTTCCTACGAGCAGTACTTC. Protein product: CASSSTGSSYEQYF.

The chain combines TRBV11-1 with TRBJ2-7; 10 bases match TRBD2. J was trimmed by 1 base and V by 2 bases; bases with no gene match: 2. Germline V gives CDR1 SGHAT, CDR2 FQDESV (reference sequence). The CDR3 contains 15 residues. The CDR3 coding sequence is TGTGCCAGCAGCTTAAAGCGGGGGGGGTCCTACGAGCAGTACGTC. Its translation is CASSLKRGGSYEQYV.

The chain recombines TRBV2 with TRBJ2-1; D not certain. The germline V and J ends were trimmed by 1 base and 3 bases, with 10 bases remaining between them. CDR1 and CDR2 from the germline V gene are SNHLY and FYNNEI. CDR3 length equals 15 residues. CDR3 DNA sequence: TGTGCCAGCAGTGAAGAGCGAGGTATCTACAATGAGCAGTTCTTC. Translation gives CASSEERGIYNEQFF.

The chain recombines TRBV7-3 with TRBJ2-5; D is undetermined. The CDR3 consists of 13 residues. Per the germline V gene, CDR1 is SGHTA and CDR2 is FQGTGA. Trimming took off 3 bases at V and 1 base at J, with 6 bases between the two ends. Here the CDR3 reads CASSFSSQETQYF. The CDR3 bases are TGTGCCAGCAGCTTTAGCAGCCAAGAGACCCAGTACTTC. The full variable domain, rest sourced from reference TRBV7-3 and TRBJ2-5, is GAGVSQTPSNKVTEKGKYVELRCDPISGHTALYWYRQSLGQGPEFLIYFQGTGAADDSGLPNDRFFAVRPEGSVSTLKIQRTERGDSAVYLCASSFSSQETQYFGPGTRLLVL.